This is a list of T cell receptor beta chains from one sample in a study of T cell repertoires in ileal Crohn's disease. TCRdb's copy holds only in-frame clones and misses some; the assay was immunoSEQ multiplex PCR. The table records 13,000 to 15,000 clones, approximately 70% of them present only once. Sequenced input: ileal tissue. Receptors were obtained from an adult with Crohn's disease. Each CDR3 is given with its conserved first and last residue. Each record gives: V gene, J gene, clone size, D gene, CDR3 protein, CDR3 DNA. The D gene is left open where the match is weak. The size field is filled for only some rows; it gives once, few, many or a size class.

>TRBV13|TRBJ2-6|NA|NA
CASSLGGSSGANVLTF
TGTGCCAGCAGCTTAGGCGGTAGCTCTGGGGCCAACGTCCTGACTTTC
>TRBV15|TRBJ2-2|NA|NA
CATSRAGTRTGELFF
TGTGCCACCAGCAGAGCCGGGACTCGAACGGGGGAGCTGTTTTTT
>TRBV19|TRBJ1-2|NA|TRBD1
CASKAFGQGAGGYTF
TGTGCCAGTAAGGCCTTCGGACAGGGGGCAGGTGGCTACACCTTC
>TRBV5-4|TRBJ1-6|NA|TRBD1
CASSHTGGGWSPLHF
TGTGCCAGCAGCCATACAGGGGGCGGGTGGTCACCCCTCCACTTT
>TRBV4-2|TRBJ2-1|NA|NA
CASSQEGRVMDEQFF
TGTGCCAGCAGCCAAGAGGGCAGGGTCATGGATGAGCAGTTCTTC
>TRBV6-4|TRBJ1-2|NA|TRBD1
CASSGTGVDGYTF
TGTGCCAGCAGCGGGACAGGGGTTGATGGCTACACCTTC
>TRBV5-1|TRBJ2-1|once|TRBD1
CASTGGESYNEQFF
TGCGCCAGTACAGGGGGCGAATCCTACAATGAGCAGTTCTTC
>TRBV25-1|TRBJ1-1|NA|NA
CASSATGGHTEAFF
TGTGCCAGCAGTGCTACCGGGGGGCACACTGAAGCTTTCTTT
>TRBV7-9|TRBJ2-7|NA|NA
CASSSSTAVSAYEQYF
TGTGCCAGCAGCTCTTCCACAGCAGTTTCAGCCTACGAGCAGTACTTC
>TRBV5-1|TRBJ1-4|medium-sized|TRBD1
CASSLAVGQGGEKLFF
TGCGCCAGCAGCTTGGCAGTGGGACAGGGAGGGGAAAAACTGTTTTTT
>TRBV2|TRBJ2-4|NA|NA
CASSRNRNIQYF
TGTGCCAGCAGCCGGAACCGAAACATTCAGTACTTC
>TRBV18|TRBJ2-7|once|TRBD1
CASSTGTDLYEQYF
TGTGCCAGCTCAACCGGGACAGATCTTTACGAGCAGTACTTC
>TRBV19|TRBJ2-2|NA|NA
CASRQGASNTGELFF
TGTGCCAGTAGACAGGGCGCATCGAACACCGGGGAGCTGTTTTTT
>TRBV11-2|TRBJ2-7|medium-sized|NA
CASSASSVDYEQYF
TGTGCCAGCAGCGCCTCATCAGTGGACTACGAGCAGTACTTC
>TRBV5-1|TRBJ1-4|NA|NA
CASRLKWGEKLFF
TGCGCCAGCCGCCTCAAATGGGGTGAAAAACTGTTTTTT
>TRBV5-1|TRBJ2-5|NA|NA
CASSGGTVQETQYF
TGCGCCAGCAGCGGCGGGACAGTGCAAGAGACCCAGTACTTC
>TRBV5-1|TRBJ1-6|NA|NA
CASGVRGSPLHF
TGCGCCAGCGGCGTTAGGGGTTCACCCCTCCACTTT
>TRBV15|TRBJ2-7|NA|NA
CATQSGSSYEQYF
TGTGCCACCCAATCTGGGAGCTCCTACGAGCAGTACTTC
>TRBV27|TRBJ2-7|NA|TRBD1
CASSRRGDSYEQYF
TGTGCCAGCAGCCGTCGTGGGGACAGCTACGAGCAGTACTTC
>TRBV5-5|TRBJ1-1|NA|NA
CASSLTPDSQAFF
TGTGCCAGCAGCTTAACCCCGGACAGTCAAGCTTTCTTT
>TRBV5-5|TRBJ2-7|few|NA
CASSSEGFRAYEQYF
TGTGCCAGCAGCTCTGAGGGGTTTAGAGCTTACGAGCAGTACTTC
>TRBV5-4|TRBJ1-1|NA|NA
CASSPSVGSRNTEAFF
TGTGCCAGCAGCCCGAGCGTGGGTAGTAGGAACACTGAAGCTTTCTTT
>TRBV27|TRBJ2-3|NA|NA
CASSLRGTTDTQYF
TGTGCCAGCAGTTTAAGGGGGACCACAGATACGCAGTATTTT
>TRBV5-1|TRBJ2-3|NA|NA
CASSFTDTQYF
TGCGCCAGCAGCTTCACAGATACGCAGTATTTT
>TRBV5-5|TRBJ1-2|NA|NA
CASSLVTLLGSGYTF
TGTGCCAGCAGCTTGGTCACCCTATTAGGGAGTGGCTACACCTTC
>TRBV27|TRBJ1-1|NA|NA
CATFKWGRNTEAFF
TGTGCCACTTTTAAGTGGGGCCGTAACACTGAAGCTTTCTTT
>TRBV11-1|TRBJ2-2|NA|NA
CASRKLRDTGELFF
TGTGCCAGCAGGAAACTCAGGGACACCGGGGAGCTGTTTTTT
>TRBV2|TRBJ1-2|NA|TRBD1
CASKAGGLSYTF
TGTGCCAGCAAGGCAGGGGGCTTGAGCTACACCTTC
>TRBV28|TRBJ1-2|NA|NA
CASSFASINSNYGYTF
TGTGCCAGCAGTTTTGCATCAATCAATTCCAACTATGGCTACACCTTC
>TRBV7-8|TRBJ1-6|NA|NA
CASSLQGEGSPLHF
TGTGCCAGCAGTTTACAGGGCGAGGGGTCACCCCTCCACTTT
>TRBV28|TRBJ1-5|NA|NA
CASSLSAGYSNQPQHF
TGTGCCAGCAGTTTATCGGCAGGGTATAGCAATCAGCCCCAGCATTTT
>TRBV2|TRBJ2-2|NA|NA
CASSEGHPTGELFF
TGTGCCAGCAGTGAGGGACACCCCACCGGGGAGCTGTTTTTT
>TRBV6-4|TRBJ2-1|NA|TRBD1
CASSDGTDSSEQFF
TGTGCCAGCAGTGACGGGACAGATAGTAGTGAGCAGTTCTTC
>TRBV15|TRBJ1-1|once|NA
CATSREQGRNTEAFF
TGTGCCACCAGCAGAGAACAGGGCCGGAACACTGAAGCTTTCTTT
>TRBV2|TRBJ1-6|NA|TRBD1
CASKGAATGRNSPLHF
TGTGCCAGCAAAGGGGCCGCGACAGGGAGGAATTCACCCCTCCACTTT
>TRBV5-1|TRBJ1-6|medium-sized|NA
CASSLYSVSLSSYNSPLHF
TGCGCCAGCAGCTTGTACTCAGTCAGCCTTAGCTCCTATAATTCACCCCTCCACTTT
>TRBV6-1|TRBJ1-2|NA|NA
CASRIQGSGYTF
TGTGCCAGCAGGATCCAGGGGAGCGGCTACACCTTC
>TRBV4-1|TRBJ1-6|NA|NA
CASSRETVGVGSPLHF
TGCGCCAGCAGCCGAGAGACAGTGGGGGTAGGGTCACCCCTCCACTTT
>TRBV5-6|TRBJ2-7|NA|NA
CASSLRGRYEQYF
TGTGCCAGCAGCTTACGAGGGCGGTACGAGCAGTACTTC
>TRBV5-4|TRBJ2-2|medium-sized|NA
CASSLPLVEAGTGELFF
TGTGCCAGCAGCTTACCCCTGGTGGAGGCAGGGACCGGGGAGCTGTTTTTT
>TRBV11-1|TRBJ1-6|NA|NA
CASSLDPGTPLHF
TGTGCCAGCAGCTTAGATCCTGGGACACCCCTCCACTTT
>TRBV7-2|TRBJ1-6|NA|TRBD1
CASSLGRQGINSPLHF
TGTGCCAGCAGCTTAGGACGACAGGGGATTAATTCACCCCTCCACTTT
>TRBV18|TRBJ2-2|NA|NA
CASSTLSSGELFF
TGTGCCAGCTCAACGTTGTCCAGCGGGGAGCTGTTTTTT
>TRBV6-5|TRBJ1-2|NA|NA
CASSYGQYYGYTF
TGTGCCAGCAGTTACGGACAGTACTATGGCTACACCTTC